This record covers a single T cell receptor (beta chain). The CDR3 has 13 amino acids. After removal of 6 bases from V and 8 bases from J, the junction contained 8 bases not matched to a gene. Original handling: Using reference gene primer amplification, nucleated cell counts were estimated. Profiling relied on immunoSEQ multiplex PCR, and the TCRdb table lists in-frame clones only, not all of them. Clonal size and the V and J genes are those of that table, whereas D and trimming came from the DNA. The sample includes over 200,000 clones, around nine tenths of them seen just once. These data come from a study of blood T cell repertoires in COVID-19.

The V call is TRBV12-3 or TRBV12-4, the J call TRBJ1-2; TRBD1 aligns across 8 bases. The source material was peripheral blood. This sequence originates from a woman aged 40 to 49 who had recovered from COVID-19. The CDR3 DNA reads as TGTGCCAGCAGGCGGACAGGGAAATGGGGCTACACCTTC. Translated: CASRRTGKWGYTF.